The entry that follows covers one TCR beta chain sequence. Its target antigen remains unknown. One base away there is no much larger clone; base qualities are not given. The entry originates in a study of identical twins (TCRdb year 2016). Some background on the complete study: To test whether fetal clonotypes persist, the study used deep sequencing on TCR alpha and beta repertoires from monozygotic twins, unrelated adults of various ages, and cord blood. To rule out contamination, replicate twin experiments were performed at different times with different library preparation protocols.

The method was 5' RACE. This sample was sequenced with an Illumina HiSeq 2000. Template switching introduced a universal primer binding site; the final cDNA contained a unique molecular identifier, enabling accurate counting of TCR cDNA molecules. First-strand cDNA for TCR alpha and beta chains was synthesized from specific primers in the conserved constant-segment region. To control for contamination, every cDNA library carried two barcodes: a SMART-Mk sample barcode plus Illumina barcodes. TruSeq adapter sequences along with Illumina sample barcodes were introduced in two successive PCR steps. TCR alpha and beta cDNA libraries were sequenced on the Illumina HiSeq platform with custom primers. The original methods were these. Raw reads were processed with MiGEC to extract unique molecular identifiers, and MiXCR was used to determine CDR3 positions. Recombination models were inferred per individual with the repgenHMM and IGoR tools using an EM algorithm. The tcR package in R was used for shared clonotype analysis, with sharing normalized by the product of cloneset sizes. To study raw recombination free of thymic and clonal selection effects, out-of-frame nonproductive sequences were analyzed. TCRdb trimmed public reads at Q25 via fastp, called clones via MiXCR and kept in-frame beta chains. Each entry merges the rows of one CDR3 protein and shows their most common DNA and genes. The V and J calls and clone size are TCRdb's, not the authors'. Recorded for this sample are 400,000 or so distinct CDR3 sequences; 8.5% to 10% of them occurred a single time. The top ten constitute over 7% of the sample.

Every donor in the study was a healthy Caucasian. Three unrelated non-twin adults were additionally sequenced: a male aged 18 to 30, a male aged 50 to 60 and a female aged 50 to 60. Miltenyi CD45RO+ enrichment and human naive T-cell isolation kits were used to isolate memory (CD45RO+) and naive T cells from PBMC. From its cysteine to its phenylalanine, the CDR3 spans 15 amino acids. The DNA shown is the 45-base CDR3, in frame from base 1. The germline V gene provides CDR1 SGHRS and CDR2 YFSETQ. The germline V end is reduced by 4 bases and the J end by 6 bases; junction bases left unmatched: 8. Summary of the overall study and its limitations: Compared with coincidental sharing between unrelated individuals, out-of-frame TCR alpha sequences shared between twins showed an excess of sequences with low generation probability. Zero-insertion analyses could be partly confounded by invariant T cells such as MAIT and iNKT, although diverse VJ usage argued against such confounding for most clonotypes. Fewer insertions were carried by abundant cord blood beta clonotypes, a similar but weaker trend appeared in young adult naive repertoires, and no such trend appeared in memory repertoires. Excess twin sharing in beta out-of-frame sequences was weaker because fewer shared sequences lowered the signal-to-noise ratio. Conclusions relied on cross-sectional statistical analysis, since the same donors could not be followed over many years. Out-of-frame TCR alpha sharing in monozygotic twins was systematically underestimated by recombination models, whereas sharing between unrelated individuals was in agreement with the recombination models.

Sequencing input: naive T cells sorted from blood. The sample's cell subset or site label is to be understood as: cells isolated with a human naive T-cell isolation kit. This receptor chain uses TRBV5-1 and TRBJ2-2, and 8 junction bases match TRBD1. This receptor was taken from a woman aged 45-65 years in good health. Here is the DNA: TGCGCCAGCAGCCCCCGGACAGGGAAGGCCGGGGAGCTGTTTTTT. It encodes CASSPRTGKAGELFF.